This T cell receptor beta chain was recorded in a study of post-analysis software for immune sequencing data. Findings and caveats of the study: About five TRBV segments occurring more often in patients than controls included TRBV5-6, TRBV5-1 and TRBV20-1. Pronounced co-clustering by F measure was evident among identically batched samples.

To note about this clonotype: Its antigen is unidentified.

Prepared libraries of TCR beta cDNA carried unique molecular identifiers. The source material, about 0.9 to 10 million T cells, gave rise to 510,000 or so cDNA molecules. Via MiXCR, TCRdb re-called the PCR reads, giving one row per CDR3 protein. The data contain 450,000 to 700,000 distinct CDR3 sequences, about 40% of them singletons. Trimming removed 7 bases at V and 2 bases at J, with 4 bases between. The CDR3 is 11 residues long. The origin of this receptor is a girl between 5 and 17 years old with multiple sclerosis. The chain recombines TRBV12-3 or TRBV12-4 with TRBJ2-3; D is uncertain. The sequenced material came from blood. The CDR3 bases are TGTGCCAGCATGGTCACAGATACGCAGTATTTT. Its protein product is CASMVTDTQYF.